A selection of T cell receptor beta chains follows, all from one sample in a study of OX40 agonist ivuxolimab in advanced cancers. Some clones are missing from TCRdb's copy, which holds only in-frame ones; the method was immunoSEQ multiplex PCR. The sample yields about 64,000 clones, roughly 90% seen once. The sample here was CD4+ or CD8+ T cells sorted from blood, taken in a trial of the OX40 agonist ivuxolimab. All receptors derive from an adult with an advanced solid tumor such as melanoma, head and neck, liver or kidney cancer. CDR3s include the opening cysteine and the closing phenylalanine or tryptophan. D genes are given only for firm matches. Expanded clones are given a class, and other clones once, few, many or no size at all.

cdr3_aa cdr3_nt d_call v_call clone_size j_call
CASSMGRSGRSYEQYF TGTGCCAGTAGTATGGGCCGGAGCGGGAGGTCCTACGAGCAGTACTTC TRBD2 TRBV19 . TRBJ2-7
CASKPGPNTGELFF TGTGCCAGCAAGCCGGGACCGAACACCGGGGAGCTGTTTTTT . TRBV6-4 . TRBJ2-2
CASSLASSGRRNEQFF TGTGCCAGCAGCTTAGCTAGTAGCGGGAGGCGCAATGAGCAGTTCTTC TRBD2 TRBV7-6 . TRBJ2-1
CAWSGLAGIYSYEQYF TGTGCCTGGAGTGGGCTAGCGGGCATTTACTCCTACGAGCAGTACTTC TRBD2 TRBV30 once TRBJ2-7
CATKGQASSYEQYF TGTGCCACCAAGGGACAGGCCAGCTCCTACGAGCAGTACTTC TRBD1 TRBV10-3 . TRBJ2-7
CASSISTGGLGEAFF TGCGCCAGCAGTATTTCCACAGGGGGCTTGGGTGAAGCTTTCTTT TRBD1 TRBV10-2 . TRBJ1-1
CASSLSAASGLREQYF TGTGCCAGCAGCTTATCCGCGGCTAGCGGTCTAAGAGAGCAGTACTTC TRBD2 TRBV7-6 . TRBJ2-7
CATSPGTAYEQYF TGTGCAACCTCACCCGGGACAGCCTACGAGCAGTACTTC TRBD1 TRBV19 . TRBJ2-7
CASGGTGVQFAGNTIYF TGTGCTTCGGGAGGGACAGGGGTCCAGTTCGCTGGAAACACCATATATTTT TRBD1 TRBV19 . TRBJ1-3
CATSRGQGNTEAFF TGTGCCACCAGCAGAGGACAGGGGAACACTGAAGCTTTCTTT TRBD1 TRBV15 . TRBJ1-1
CASSLAQAGDYNEQFF TGTGCCAGCAGCTTAGCGCAAGCGGGGGATTACAATGAGCAGTTCTTC TRBD2 TRBV7-2 . TRBJ2-1
CAQVRSYGYTF TGTGCCCAAGTCAGGTCTTATGGCTACACCTTC . TRBV30 few TRBJ1-2
CASNRPPADTQYF TGTGCCAGCAACAGGCCGCCCGCAGATACGCAGTATTTT . TRBV2 . TRBJ2-3
CASSYERGGETQYF TGTGCCAGCAGTTACGAGCGGGGCGGGGAGACCCAGTACTTC TRBD2 TRBV6-5 . TRBJ2-5
CASSPLSGDYGYTF TGTGCCAGCAGCCCACTATCGGGGGACTATGGCTACACCTTC . TRBV7-9 . TRBJ1-2
CASGTPYEQYF TGTGCCAGCGGGACTCCCTACGAGCAGTACTTC . TRBV7-9 few TRBJ2-7
CASSPPDRLNTEAFF TGTGCCAGTAGTCCCCCCGACAGATTGAACACTGAAGCTTTCTTT . TRBV19 few TRBJ1-1
CASSPPLAGGGEQFF TGTGCCAGCTCACCACCACTAGCGGGGGGGGGTGAGCAGTTCTTC TRBD2 TRBV18 . TRBJ2-1
CASSVHRGQESGYTF TGTGCCAGCAGTGTACACAGGGGGCAGGAGAGTGGCTACACCTTC TRBD1 TRBV28 . TRBJ1-2
CASSLVGGNYGYTF TGCGCCAGCAGCTTGGTTGGGGGTAACTATGGCTACACCTTC . TRBV5-1 . TRBJ1-2
CASSLWGQGGNTIYF TGTGCCAGCAGTTTATGGGGACAGGGGGGAAACACCATATATTTT TRBD1 TRBV27 . TRBJ1-3
CASSLPTRGIQSYGYTF TGTGCCAGCAGTTTACCCACCAGGGGGATCCAAAGCTATGGCTACACCTTC TRBD1 TRBV28 once TRBJ1-2
CASSSRTSGRDEQFF TGTGCCAGCAGCTCTCGGACTAGCGGGAGAGATGAGCAGTTCTTC TRBD2 TRBV7-2 . TRBJ2-1
CASTRQGANTEAFF TGTGCCAGTACCCGACAGGGGGCCAACACTGAAGCTTTCTTT TRBD1 TRBV5-4 once TRBJ1-1
CASSPRGQGESYGYTF TGTGCCAGCTCACCAAGGGGGCAGGGGGAATCTTATGGCTACACCTTC TRBD1 TRBV18 . TRBJ1-2
CASSVAGSLSYNEQFF TGTGCCAGCAGCGTAGCGGGTAGCCTCTCCTACAATGAGCAGTTCTTC . TRBV9 . TRBJ2-1
CASSESGAGLTYNEQFF TGCGCCAGCAGTGAGTCGGGGGCAGGCCTCACCTACAATGAGCAGTTCTTC . TRBV10-2 . TRBJ2-1
CASKRQGNTGELFF TGTGCCAGCAAGAGGCAGGGAAACACCGGGGAGCTGTTTTTT . TRBV6-4 . TRBJ2-2
CASSTNGPSASGSGGETQYF TGTGCCAGTAGTACCAATGGCCCCTCCGCTAGCGGGAGCGGTGGAGAGACCCAGTACTTC TRBD2 TRBV19 . TRBJ2-5
CASNTGSSGGRGQFF TGTGCCAGCAACACGGGGTCTAGCGGGGGAAGGGGGCAGTTCTTC TRBD2 TRBV2 . TRBJ2-1
CASSFTGTGVNEQFF TGTGCCAGCAGCTTCACCGGGACAGGGGTCAATGAGCAGTTCTTC TRBD1 TRBV11-3 . TRBJ2-1
CASRPGLDYGYTF TGTGCCAGCAGGCCAGGTTTGGACTATGGCTACACCTTC . TRBV6-4 . TRBJ1-2
CASSFYTGAMNTEAFF TGTGCCAGCAGCTTCTACACAGGGGCAATGAACACTGAAGCTTTCTTT TRBD1 TRBV5-4 . TRBJ1-1
CASIRQGIGTEAFF TGTGCCAGTATTCGACAGGGTATTGGCACTGAAGCTTTCTTT TRBD1 TRBV19 . TRBJ1-1
CASSPRQGFEQYF TGCGCCAGCAGTCCAAGACAGGGATTCGAGCAGTACTTC TRBD1 TRBV23-1 . TRBJ2-7
CASSPRDRGRLGANVLTF TGTGCCAGTAGTCCCCGAGACAGGGGGCGCTTGGGGGCCAACGTCCTGACTTTC TRBD1 TRBV19 . TRBJ2-6
CASRPGASGNEQFF TGTGCCAGCAGGCCGGGGGCTAGCGGGAATGAGCAGTTCTTC TRBD2 TRBV5-5 . TRBJ2-1
CASSQNRGWTEAFF TGTGCCAGCAGCCAAAACAGGGGTTGGACTGAAGCTTTCTTT TRBD1 TRBV7-2 . TRBJ1-1
CASSDRQVLNQPQHF TGTGCCAGTAGTGATCGACAGGTTCTTAATCAGCCCCAGCATTTT . TRBV19 . TRBJ1-5
CASRPLSGQNTEAFF TGTGCCAGCAGGCCCCTTTCCGGGCAAAACACTGAAGCTTTCTTT . TRBV6-5 . TRBJ1-1
CAISVQGNTGELFF TGTGCCATCAGTGTACAGGGGAACACCGGGGAGCTGTTTTTT . TRBV10-3 . TRBJ2-2
CASSLSTGRDEQFF TGTGCCAGCAGCTTGTCGACAGGGCGAGATGAGCAGTTCTTC TRBD1 TRBV5-4 . TRBJ2-1
CASRVGSGALGEQFF TGCGCCAGCAGAGTCGGGAGTGGGGCTCTCGGGGAGCAGTTCTTC . TRBV5-1 . TRBJ2-1
CASSPGEAGVGSEQFF TGTGCCAGCAGTCCGGGGGAAGCGGGAGTTGGGAGTGAGCAGTTCTTC TRBD2 TRBV28 . TRBJ2-1
CAWSRGTGSNEQFF TGTGCCTGGAGTCGAGGGACGGGGTCCAATGAGCAGTTCTTC . TRBV30 . TRBJ2-1
CASSLEGSGNEKLFF TGCGCCAGCAGCCTTGAGGGGAGTGGTAATGAAAAACTGTTTTTT . TRBV5-1 . TRBJ1-4
CASRPWDRGRKDTQYF TGTGCCAGCAGACCCTGGGACAGGGGGCGCAAAGATACGCAGTATTTT TRBD1 TRBV27 . TRBJ2-3
CASSLLRGRSADTQYF TGTGCCAGCTCCCTTCTGAGGGGGAGGTCCGCAGATACGCAGTATTTT . TRBV7-8 . TRBJ2-3
CASSLEVLGGAGPGELFF TGCGCCAGCAGCTTGGAAGTTTTGGGGGGCGCGGGTCCCGGGGAGCTGTTTTTT . TRBV5-1 . TRBJ2-2
CSVAATGNYEQYF TGCAGCGTTGCCGCGACAGGGAACTACGAGCAGTACTTC TRBD1 TRBV29-1 . TRBJ2-7
CASSLSGMNTEAFF TGCGCCAGCAGCTTGTCGGGGATGAACACTGAAGCTTTCTTT . TRBV5-1 . TRBJ1-1
CASSQVPIAATGELFF TGCGCCAGCAGCCAAGTCCCCATAGCGGCCACCGGGGAGCTGTTTTTT . TRBV4-3 . TRBJ2-2